The 3 T cell receptor beta chains listed next were all sequenced from one sample in a study of T cells in localized non-small cell lung cancer. The table came from immunoSEQ multiplex PCR; TCRdb's copy has only in-frame clones and leaves some out. The sample carries tens of thousands of clones, roughly 90% recorded once. The sample was peripheral blood, taken before any cancer treatment. These receptors all come from a man aged 40 to 69 with stage I squamous cell lung carcinoma.

CDR3 bases: TGTGCCAGCAGTGACGCTGGCGGGACAGGTTCCTACGAGCAGTACTTC. Translated, it gives CASSDAGGTGSYEQYF. The chain carries TRBV7-9 and TRBJ2-7; 8 bases match TRBD1. Germline CDR1 SEHNR, CDR2 FQNEAQ (reference sequence). The CDR3 length is 16 residues. V lost 6 bases and J lost 1; bases outside the gene matches: 11.

This chain uses TRBV7-6 with TRBJ2-7; 13 bases agree with TRBD2. The CDR3 extends over 16 amino acids. Trimming took 1 base from V and 3 from J; bases not matched to a gene: 3. CDR1 SGHVS and CDR2 FNYEAQ come from the germline V gene. The CDR3 nucleotides read TGTGCCAGCAGCTTAGGACTAGCGGGGGGACACTACGAGCAGTACTTC. The encoded protein is CASSLGLAGGHYEQYF.

The chain links TRBV7-8 to TRBJ1-6; D is ambiguous. Germline CDR1 is SGHVS and CDR2 is FQNEAQ. The V gene lost 6 bases and the J gene lost 1 base, with 13 bases spanning the gap. The CDR3 has 16 residues. CDR3 nucleotide sequence: TGTGCCAGCAGTTTGGGAGGGTATTCCTATAATTCACCCCTCCACTTT. Its translation is CASSLGGYSYNSPLHF.